One sample yielded the 28 T cell receptor beta chains listed below, sequenced in a study of tumor and adjacent non-tumor tissue in lung cancer (dated by TCRdb to 2017 to 2018). Libraries were made using multiplex PCR. The listed sequencing device is Illumina HiSeq 2500. TCRbeta libraries were built by three rounds of nested PCR using primers (Table S4), following protocols modified from ARM-PCR. The public reads were reprocessed in TCRdb via fastp at Q25 and MiXCR, keeping in-frame beta chains. Each entry is one CDR3 protein sequence, shown with its most common DNA and genes. This sample lists 45,000 to 65,000 distinct CDR3 sequences; 74% were detected once. More than 20% of the sample is held by the ten biggest clonotypes. RNA was isolated from bulk unsorted tissue, and RNA quality was assessed with a NanoDrop ND-1000 and an Agilent 2100. Normal lung samples were distant non-tumor tissue taken more than 3 cm from the tumor edge.

Sequencing was done on a sample of distant non-tumor lung tissue. The receptors come from a woman aged 55-70 years with non-small cell lung cancer.

This clonotype was counted only a few times. The CDR3 region is CASGKREGSYNEQFF. In nucleotides, the CDR3 is TGTGCCAGCGGTAAGCGGGAGGGCTCCTACAATGAGCAGTTCTTC. This chain uses TRBV6-2 or TRBV6-3 with TRBJ2-1; TRBD2 matches at 10 bases. This CDR3 is 15 amino acids long. V shed 8 bases and J 0 bases; nucleotides not matched to a gene: 4. Looked up from germline, CDR1 is MNHEY and CDR2 is SVGEGT.

Comment on this clonotype: Given the absence of the conserved phenylalanine or tryptophan at the CDR3 end, a read error is likely. The chain carries TRBV4-2 and TRBJ2-3, with a weak D call TRBD2 (5 bases). The V and J ends lost 0 bases and 9 bases respectively, with 22 bases between them. The CDR3 loop spans 17 amino acids. The germline V gene encodes CDR1 LGHNA and CDR2 YNFKEQ. CDR3 nucleotide sequence: TGTGCCAGCAGCCAAGATTGGGAGCGGTCTAGCACAAACACGCAGTATTAT. This encodes CASSQDWERSSTNTQYY.

As for this clonotype: A much more abundant neighbour one base away suggests this may be a read error. This chain connects TRBV28 to TRBJ1-2; 9 bases are a match to TRBD1. The CDR3 is 14 amino acids. CDR1 is MDHEN, CDR2 SYDVKM, per germline. J gave up 7 bases and V 6 bases, and 9 bases lay outside the gene matches. The CDR3 DNA is TGTGCCAGCAGACCGACAGGGGGGTCGGGTGGCTACACCTTC. Protein: CASRPTGGSGGYTF.

For this clonotype: The CDR3 carries no conserved terminal phenylalanine or tryptophan, so it likely arises from a read error. The DNA is left out, because the CDR3 cannot be placed on it with certainty; the CDR3 is given as TCRdb lists it. V gene TRBV11-1 combines with J gene TRBJ1-1; the table calls TRBD1, which could not be checked here. A total of 13 residues make up the CDR3, ends included. CDR1 and CDR2 (germline): SGHAT, FQDESV (reference sequence). CDR3 in amino acids: CASSRLGGAEASI.

Comments on this clonotype: This may arise from a read error, as a much more abundant clone is one base away. The chain uses TRBV15 and TRBJ2-4, with a possible D match to TRBD2 (6 bases). Germline V CDR1 and CDR2: LNHNV, YYDKDF (reference sequence). The V and J ends lost 0 bases and 10 bases respectively, with 13 bases between them. The CDR3 extends over 14 amino acids. This CDR3 is CATSRDTEGGIQYF. CDR3 DNA sequence: TGTGCCACCAGCAGAGATACCGAGGGAGGAATTCAGTACTTC.

A note on this clonotype: Germline is not matched at one junction end, which may reflect a read error. This sequence joins TRBV6-6 and TRBJ1-6, with D unresolved. The CDR3 has 17 amino acids. CDR1 MNHNY and CDR2 SVGAGI come from the germline V gene (reference sequence). This CDR3 reads CASSSDEESSYNSPIHF. CDR3 nucleotides: TGTGCCAGCAGTTCTGATGAAGAGAGTTCCTATAATTCACCCATCCACTTT.

A remark on this clonotype: No conserved phenylalanine or tryptophan is present at the end of the CDR3, so a read error is the likely explanation. The genes are TRBV12-3 or TRBV12-4 and TRBJ1-2, with D possibly TRBD1 on 6 matching bases. CDR3 size: 15 residues. The CDR3 DNA is TGTGCCAGTAGTTTCTCCCCAGAGGGGGTAAGGGGCTACACCCTC. Protein sequence: CASSFSPEGVRGYTL.

This clonotype was seen only once. The junction departs from germline at one end; a sequencing error may be responsible. V is TRBV5-4 and J is TRBJ2-1; maybe TRBD2 (5 bases). CDR3 length: 17 residues. Germline V lookup: CDR1 SGHNT, CDR2 YYREEE (reference sequence). The CDR3: CANSLDGGRGVDNEQFF. The CDR3 DNA reads TGTGCCAACAGCTTGGACGGCGGACGGGGAGTTGATAATGAGCAGTTCTTC.

This sequence joins TRBV6-2 or TRBV6-3 and TRBJ2-1; D is unclear. CDR1 and CDR2 (germline): MNHEY, SVGEGT. This CDR3 region has 14 residues. V lost 8 bases, J lost 0 bases, and 11 bases lay in between. DNA for the CDR3: TGTGCCAGCGCCGCGAGACTCTCCTACAATGAGCAGTTCTTC. Its translation is CASAARLSYNEQFF.

Notes on this clonotype: The germline gene is not matched at one end of the junction; a read error may be the cause. This chain uses TRBV11-2 with TRBJ1-2, with D hard to call. This CDR3 is 12 amino acids long. CDR1 is SGHAT, CDR2 FQNNGV, per germline. The DNA of the CDR3 is TGTGCCAGTAGCTTAGCTTCAGGAGTCTACACCTTC. Its translation: CASSLASGVYTF.

The J gene is TRBJ1-1, the V gene TRBV11-2, with a weak D call TRBD1 (5 bases). The CDR3 length is 15 residues. Germline V gene sequence: CDR1 SGHAT, CDR2 FQNNGV. The V end lost 0 bases, the J end lost 5 bases, and 13 bases lay between the germline ends. The DNA for the CDR3 is TGTGCCAGCAGCTTAGATCACTCAGGGATAACTGAAGCTTTCTTT. This encodes CASSLDHSGITEAFF. The whole variable domain, filled in from reference TRBV11-2 and TRBJ1-1, reads EAGVAQSPRYKIIEKRQSVAFWCNPISGHATLYWYQQILGQGPKLLIQFQNNGVVDDSQLPKDRFSAERLKGVDSTLKIQPAKLEDSAVYLCASSLDHSGITEAFFGQGTRLTVV.

The chain is built from TRBV6-5 and TRBJ1-6; no reliable D call. Germline CDR1 and CDR2: MNHEY and SVGAGI. The CDR3 is 16 amino acids. V gave up 8 bases and J gave up 10 bases, with 24 bases separating them. CDR3 region: CASCLSGSASGSPLHF. CDR3 DNA: TGTGCCAGCTGCCTTTCGGGATCAGCTTCAGGCTCACCCCTCCACTTT.

Note on this clonotype: At one of its ends the junction is not consistent with the germline gene, which may arise from a read error. The V and J genes are TRBV11-1 and TRBJ2-1; D call uncertain. Germline V lookup: CDR1 SGHAT, CDR2 FQDESV (reference sequence). The CDR3 covers 12 residues. CDR3 in amino acids: CASSVRGFEQLF. CDR3 nucleotides: TGTGCCAGCAGCGTTCGTGGGTTCGAGCAGCTCTTC.

In this sample, this clonotype turned up once. The junction shows a germline mismatch at one end, possibly a read error. The V call is TRBV6-2 or TRBV6-3, the J call TRBJ1-2; weak D call: TRBD1 (5 bases). The germline V gene has CDR1 MNHEY and CDR2 SVGEGT. The CDR3 is made up of 13 amino acids. CDR3 region: CAILRGGSYGNTF. The CDR3 coding sequence is TGTGCCATCCTCCGGGGCGGATCCTATGGCAACACCTTC.

Details on this clonotype: One end of the junction is discordant with germline, which a read error may explain. The chain couples TRBV4-3 to TRBJ2-2; TRBD1 matches at 7 bases. The CDR3 runs 17 residues. Per germline, CDR1 LGHNA and CDR2 YSLEER. The CDR3 protein is CASGQGTGEMSTGELFF. CDR3 nucleotides: TGCGCCAGCGGCCAGGGTACAGGGGAAATGAGCACCGGGGAGCTGTTTTTT.

As concerns this clonotype: The CDR3 does not close with the conserved phenylalanine or tryptophan, likely indicating a read error. This chain connects TRBV6-5 to TRBJ2-7; D unclear. CDR3 length: 11 residues. Germline loops: CDR1 MNHEY, CDR2 SVGAGI. Here the CDR3 DNA reads TGTGCCAGCAATTACTTCGACGAGCAGTACTCC. Encoded protein: CASNYFDEQYS.

The rearrangement links TRBV28 to TRBJ2-7; perhaps TRBD1 as D (5 bases). The germline gives CDR1 MDHEN, CDR2 SYDVKM. The CDR3 is 12 amino acids. V lost 10 bases to trimming and J lost 10 bases, with 20 bases between them. The CDR3 nucleotides read TGTGCCACTTTCCAGGGTCCCTACGGCCAGTACTTC. Its protein is CATFQGPYGQYF. The whole variable domain, remainder taken from reference TRBV28 and TRBJ2-7, is DVKVTQSSRYLVKRTGEKVFLECVQDMDHENMFWYRQDPGLGLRLIYFSYDVKMKEKGDIPEGYSVSREKKERFSLILESASTNQTSMYLCATFQGPYGQYFGPGTRLTVT.

To note about this clonotype: The junction does not match germline at one end; this may be a read error. The chain links TRBV4-1 to TRBJ2-5; 12 nucleotides align to TRBD2. Germline loops: CDR1 MGHRA, CDR2 YSYEKL. The CDR3 loop spans 16 amino acids. CDR3 DNA sequence: TGCACCAGCAGCCAAGATGGACTAGCGGGGAGAGAGACCCAGTACTTC. Residues: CTSSQDGLAGRETQYF.

This clonotype was picked up many times. The CDR3 loop is CASSFDRGGKTQYF. In DNA, the CDR3 is TGTGCCAGCAGTTTCGACAGGGGGGGAAAGACCCAGTACTTC. J is TRBJ2-5 and V is TRBV28, with 9 bases matching TRBD1. With 3 bases clipped from V and 6 bases from J, the junction kept 5 bases outside the gene matches. The CDR3 covers 14 residues. Germline-derived CDR1 and CDR2 are MDHEN and SYDVKM.

A word on this clonotype: It is likely a read error, because the conserved phenylalanine at the end of the CDR3 is missing. The chain uses TRBV28 and TRBJ2-4, with D hard to call. CDR1 and CDR2 from the germline V gene are MDHEN and SYDVKM. The CDR3 covers 17 residues. The CDR3 coding sequence is TGTGCCAGCAGTTTATCCTACTCTGGAATAGCCATAAACATTCAGTACGTC. Amino acid sequence: CASSLSYSGIAINIQYV.

Turning to this clonotype: Because the CDR3 is missing its conserved closing phenylalanine or tryptophan, this is likely a read error. This rearrangement joins TRBV7-9 to TRBJ2-2; unclear D gene. Per the germline V gene, CDR1 is SEHNR and CDR2 is FQNEAQ (reference sequence). CDR3 length: 13 amino acids. CDR3 residues: CASCLTASGELFY. The CDR3 coding sequence is TGTGCCAGCTGCTTAACGGCTTCCGGGGAGCTGTTTTAT.

CDR3 nucleotide sequence: TGTGCCAGCGTCTCTGACAGCCCGTATAATTCACCCCTCCACTTT. Translated: CASVSDSPYNSPLHF. This chain uses TRBV6-1 with TRBJ1-6; D possibly corresponds to TRBD1 (5 bases). CDR3 length equals 15 residues. Trimming removed 8 bases at V and 4 bases at J, with 15 bases between. The germline V gene has CDR1 MNHNS and CDR2 SASEGT.

The rearrangement uses TRBV4-3 and TRBJ2-5, with a weak D call TRBD2 (5 bases). The CDR3 contains 15 residues. The V and J ends lost 11 bases and 5 bases respectively, with 24 bases between them. Germline-derived CDR1 and CDR2 are LGHNA and YSLEER. CDR3 protein: CADNQDHRDVETQYF. As DNA, the CDR3 is TGCGCCGACAACCAAGATCATCGGGATGTGGAGACCCAGTACTTC.

The V call is TRBV6-2 or TRBV6-3, the J call TRBJ2-1, with TRBD2 as a possible D gene (6 bases). Germline loops: CDR1 MNHEY, CDR2 SVGEGT. Trimming removed 9 bases at V and 5 bases at J, with 20 bases between. CDR3 size: 15 residues. CDR3 in DNA: TGTGCCAGTAGCCCATCAGCGGGTAACCACAATGAGCAGTTCTTC. It is translated as CASSPSAGNHNEQFF.

The rearrangement links TRBV4-3 to TRBJ2-3; 13 bases agree with TRBD2. CDR3 length equals 15 residues. In germline, CDR1 is LGHNA, CDR2 YSLEER. The CDR3 bases are TGCGTCATCAGCCAAGGGACTAGCGGGGCGGATACGCAGTATTTT. Translation gives CVISQGTSGADTQYF.

A remark on this clonotype: A clone one base away is much larger, so this may be a read error. This chain connects TRBV6-2 or TRBV6-3 to TRBJ2-2; TRBD2 aligns across 8 bases. Per the germline V gene, CDR1 is MNHEY and CDR2 is SVGEGT. This CDR3 is built from 16 residues. In DNA form, the CDR3 reads TGTGCCAGCAGTTTTTCACTAGCGGAGAACACCGGGGAGCTGCTTTTT. Translated: CASSFSLAENTGELLF.

The chain is built from TRBV7-9 and TRBJ2-1; tentative D call: TRBD2 (6 bases). This CDR3 spans 15 amino acids. Deletions cut 5 bases from V and 5 bases from J, with 16 bases between. Germline V lookup: CDR1 SEHNR, CDR2 FQNEAQ (reference sequence). Here the CDR3 reads CASSLNLRGHNEQFF. As DNA, the CDR3 is TGTGCCAGCAGCCTCAATTTGCGGGGCCACAATGAGCAGTTCTTC.

To note about this clonotype: A junction end diverges from the germline sequence, so it may reflect a read error. The chain carries TRBV12-3 or TRBV12-4 and TRBJ1-1, with D hard to call. The length of the CDR3 is 13 residues. The CDR3 sequence: CVSSSNTNTEVFF. Written as DNA, the CDR3 is TGTGTCAGCAGTTCAAATACAAACACTGAAGTTTTCTTT.